This TCR beta chain was captured by sequencing in a study of blood T cell repertoires in COVID-19. On the study more broadly: The samples span acute and convalescent COVID-19 from the United States, Italy and Spain. From T cells, B-cell-depleted T cells, or PBMCs came the material, which was cDNA or gDNA.

In the study's own analysis: Nucleated cell counts were estimated from reference gene primer amplification. This table comes from immunoSEQ multiplex PCR, and its TCRdb copy is limited to in-frame clones, with some not included. V, J and clone size reflect that table, while D and trimming were determined from the DNA. The table shows approximately 190,000 clones, with roughly 79% occurring only once. V lost 3 bases to trimming and J lost 5 bases, with 13 bases between them. This CDR3 contains 14 residues. Germline values: CDR1 MNHEY, CDR2 SMNVEV (reference sequence). The specimen sequenced was peripheral blood. The chain has TRBV27 and TRBJ1-1; unclear D gene. The origin of this receptor is a man aged 60-69 years with active or convalescent COVID-19. The CDR3 region is CASSFLGESTEAFF. The CDR3 nucleotides are TGTGCCAGCAGTTTCCTCGGAGAAAGTACTGAAGCTTTCTTT.